What follows are 6 T cell receptor beta chains derived from one specimen sequenced in a study of T cells in Graves' hyperthyroidism and ophthalmopathy. The source material, RNA transcripts, was used to amplify TCR beta CDR3 regions. The primer set for the first-round RT-PCR of the TCR CDR3 was HTBI. Via MiXCR, TCRdb re-called the multiplex PCR reads, giving one row per CDR3 protein. Of over 200,000 distinct CDR3 sequences in the sample, roughly 15% were seen once. The sequenced sample consisted of blood. Receptors were obtained from a woman aged 40 to 50 with Graves' hyperthyroidism that later progressed to Graves' ophthalmopathy.

This clonotype was counted many times. V is TRBV29-1 and J is TRBJ2-4; D is perhaps TRBD2 (5 bases). The CDR3 covers 12 residues. V dropped 5 bases and J dropped 8 bases, with 13 bases sitting between them. The germline V gene has CDR1 SQVTM and CDR2 ANQGSEA. The CDR3 region is CSVFSPEDIQYF. CDR3 sequence (DNA): TGCAGCGTTTTCTCCCCGGAGGACATTCAGTACTTC.

The sample holds a few counts of this clonotype. The V call is TRBV3-1, the J call TRBJ2-1; maybe TRBD1 (5 bases). CDR1 and CDR2 from the germline V gene are LGHDT and YNNKEL (reference sequence). There are 13 residues in the CDR3. The V gene lost 6 bases and the J gene lost 13 bases, with 19 bases spanning the gap. The CDR3 DNA follows: TGTGCCAGCAGACTTGCCAGGGATACAGCCCAGTTCTTC. Translated: CASRLARDTAQFF.

Ten or more counts support this clonotype. The rearrangement joins TRBV27 to TRBJ2-4; TRBD1 aligns across 9 bases. The CDR3 has 16 residues. Losses at the gene ends were 5 bases for V and 7 bases for J; bases not matched to a gene: 12. Looked up from germline, CDR1 is MNHEY and CDR2 is SMNVEV (reference sequence). This CDR3 is CASSQDGGTGMNIQYF. In DNA form, the CDR3 reads TGTGCCAGCAGTCAAGACGGGGGGACAGGGATGAACATTCAGTACTTC.

This clonotype was seen a handful of times. J is TRBJ1-2 and V is TRBV19, with 8 nucleotides matching TRBD1. V lost 6 bases and J lost 2; bases outside the gene matches: 2. Germline V lookup: CDR1 LNHDA, CDR2 SQIVND (reference sequence). This CDR3 has 13 residues. CDR3 in amino acids: CASSTGGNYGYTF. CDR3 bases: TGTGCCAGTAGCACAGGGGGGAACTATGGCTACACCTTC.

This clonotype has a count of ten or more. V gene TRBV30 combines with J gene TRBJ2-1, with D maybe TRBD2 (5 bases). Per the germline V gene, CDR1 is GTSNPN and CDR2 is SVGIG (reference sequence). V shed 0 bases and J shed 10 bases, with 13 bases lying between them. The CDR3 extends over 13 amino acids. CDR3 sequence (DNA): TGTGCCTGGAGTGTACTGGTGACTACCGAGCAGTTCTTC. This gives the protein CAWSVLVTTEQFF.

This clonotype was counted between two and nine times. V is TRBV4-1 and J is TRBJ2-1; D is tentatively TRBD1 or TRBD2 (5 bases each). Per the germline V gene, CDR1 is MGHRA and CDR2 is YSYEKL. This CDR3 has 15 amino acids. V was pared by 4 bases and J by 4 bases, with 14 bases between. The CDR3 DNA follows: TGCGCCAGCAGCCCACGGGGCCAGCTATACAATGAGCAGTTCTTC. Residues: CASSPRGQLYNEQFF.